These 16 T cell receptor beta chains originate from one sample sequenced in a study of response to subunit inactivated influenza vaccine. In TCRdb, the RT-PCR reads were re-called with MiXCR into one record per CDR3 protein. This sample carries some 500,000 distinct CDR3 sequences, about an eighth of them seen once, and the ten largest clones take 10% to 15%. The specimen comprised PBMCs from blood, sampled roughly 48 days after vaccination. The receptors originated from a man over 45 who received an inactivated influenza vaccine.

The genes are TRBV28 and TRBJ2-1; D is uncertain. This CDR3 contains 16 residues. The germline gives CDR1 MDHEN, CDR2 SYDVKM. The germline V and J ends were trimmed by 1 base and 6 bases, with 16 bases remaining between them. The DNA of the CDR3 is TGTGCCAGCAGTTTATCGATAGGGCCGCGCGGCAATGAGCAGTTCTTC. This encodes CASSLSIGPRGNEQFF.

This clonotype was observed at least ten times. The chain joins TRBV6-5 to TRBJ1-1; no clear D gene. Between the trimmed V and J ends, which lost 0 bases and 6 bases, there was a span of 14 bases. The CDR3 spans 15 residues. Germline-derived CDR1 and CDR2 are MNHEY and SVGAGI. CDR3 amino acids: CASSYSTFGSAEAFF. The CDR3 DNA reads TGTGCCAGCAGTTACTCGACTTTTGGGAGTGCTGAAGCTTTCTTT.

This clonotype was counted many times. The J gene is TRBJ1-3, the V gene TRBV12-3 or TRBV12-4, with no clear D. The germline V and J ends were trimmed by 6 bases and 0 bases, with 6 bases remaining between them. The CDR3 totals 13 residues. The chain's CDR3 is CASSSHSGNTIYF. As DNA, the CDR3 is TGTGCCAGCAGCTCCCACTCTGGAAACACCATATATTTT.

The rearrangement uses TRBV4-2 and TRBJ2-1; D gene uncertain. CDR1 and CDR2 from the germline V gene are LGHNA and YNFKEQ. This CDR3 has 13 amino acids. The ends were cut back, 6 bases at V and 7 bases at J, with 13 bases in the middle. Here the CDR3 DNA reads TGTGCCAGCAGGGTTTTAGGCAGAAATGAGCAGTTCTTC. Translation: CASRVLGRNEQFF.

This chain joins TRBV3-1 and TRBJ1-1, with a weak D call TRBD1 (5 bases). CDR1 and CDR2 from the germline V gene are LGHDT and YNNKEL (reference sequence). Trimming removed 1 base at V and 1 base at J, with 13 bases between. The CDR3 spans 16 residues. The CDR3 sequence is CASSQVAGMGNTEAFF. The CDR3, as DNA: TGTGCCAGCAGCCAAGTCGCAGGGATGGGGAACACTGAAGCTTTCTTT.

This clonotype was picked up many times. The chain joins TRBV4-3 to TRBJ2-2, with D uncertain. V was clipped by 2 bases and J by 1 base, with 14 bases between them. Germline V lookup: CDR1 LGHNA, CDR2 YSLEER. The CDR3 has 17 residues. In DNA form, the CDR3 reads TGCGCCAGCAGCCAACACGCGACACCAATGAACACCGGGGAGCTGTTTTTT. Its translation is CASSQHATPMNTGELFF.

There are a few counts of this clonotype. V gene TRBV20-1 combines with J gene TRBJ2-7; possibly TRBD2 for D (7 bases). The CDR3 sequence is 13 residues long. Germline V gives CDR1 DFQATT, CDR2 SNEGSKA (reference sequence). V lost 6 bases to trimming and J lost 3 bases, with 15 bases between them. DNA of the CDR3: TGCAGTGCACACCTAGGGGGGGACTACGAGCAGTACTTC. It yields the protein CSAHLGGDYEQYF.

This clonotype has a handful of counts. The V and J genes are TRBV7-2 and TRBJ2-7; TRBD1 or TRBD2 may be the D gene (5 bases each). Trimming shortened V by 2 bases and J by 3 bases, and 14 bases separated the two germline ends. The CDR3 consists of 15 residues. CDR1 and CDR2 from the germline V gene are SGHTA and FQGNSA. The chain's CDR3 is CASSLMQGEVYEQYF. The CDR3 nucleotides are TGTGCCAGCAGCTTAATGCAGGGAGAGGTCTACGAGCAGTACTTC.

The V and J genes are TRBV7-2 and TRBJ1-2; the match to TRBD1 covers 7 bases. The CDR3 has 13 amino acids. Germline V gene lookup returns CDR1 SGHTA and CDR2 FQGNSA. Germline trimming cut 4 bases from V and 6 bases from J; bases unmatched to any gene: 5. CDR3 sequence: CASSWGTVNGYTF. The DNA for the CDR3 is TGTGCCAGCAGCTGGGGGACAGTAAATGGCTACACCTTC. The full variable domain, with the rest looked up from reference TRBV7-2 and TRBJ1-2, is GAGVSQSPSNKVTEKGKDVELRCDPISGHTALYWYRQSLGQGLEFLIYFQGNSAPDKSGLPSDRFSAERTGGSVSTLTIQRTQQEDSAVYLCASSWGTVNGYTFGSGTRLTVV.

The CDR3 spells CSVAVRGVRYEQYF. Written as DNA, the CDR3 is TGCAGCGTTGCCGTGCGGGGAGTCCGGTACGAGCAGTACTTC. The chain combines TRBV29-1 with TRBJ2-1; TRBD2 might be the D (6 bases). The J call is uncertain, as TRBJ2-7 better fits the DNA end. The length of the CDR3 is 14 residues. The germline gives CDR1 SQVTM, CDR2 ANQGSEA.

This chain connects TRBV6-2 or TRBV6-3 to TRBJ2-1, with D perhaps TRBD1 (6 bases). V gave up 11 bases and J gave up 6 bases, with 32 bases separating them. CDR1 MNHEY and CDR2 SVGEGT come from the germline V gene. There are 18 residues in the CDR3. In nucleotides, the CDR3 is TGTGCCTTCAGTTATCGGGGTTTGGCAGGGGCCAGGGGCAATGAGCAGTTCTTC. It yields the protein CAFSYRGLAGARGNEQFF.

This chain uses TRBV25-1 with TRBJ2-1; possibly TRBD2 for D (5 bases). Germline assignment: CDR1 MGHDK and CDR2 SYGVNS. CDR3 length equals 15 residues. V shed 4 bases and J shed 2 bases, with 12 bases lying between them. Here the CDR3 DNA reads TGTGCCAGCAGTGGGTTACTAGGGACCTACAATGAGCAGTTCTTC. It specifies CASSGLLGTYNEQFF.

This clonotype appeared a few times. The V gene is TRBV4-3, the J gene TRBJ2-7; 11 bases align to TRBD1. V shed 0 bases, J shed 4 bases, and the junction held 2 bases outside the gene matches. The germline V gene encodes CDR1 LGHNA and CDR2 YSLEER. CDR3 size: 15 residues. Here the CDR3 reads CASSQDRDRGYEQYF. DNA for the CDR3: TGCGCCAGCAGCCAAGACCGGGACAGGGGGTACGAGCAGTACTTC.

This chain links TRBV2 with TRBJ1-1; 7 positions agree with TRBD1. This CDR3 contains 14 residues. Trimming took 6 bases from V and 4 from J; bases not matched to a gene: 8. In germline, CDR1 is SNHLY, CDR2 FYNNEI. CDR3 loop: CASRDRQGGTEAFF. For the CDR3, the DNA is TGTGCCAGCAGGGACCGACAGGGAGGCACTGAAGCTTTCTTT.

V usage is TRBV30 and J usage is TRBJ2-5; D uncertain. Trimming pared 3 bases from V and 5 bases from J, leaving 10 bases between. Germline V gene data show CDR1 as GTSNPN and CDR2 as SVGIG (reference sequence). The CDR3 runs to 12 residues. CDR3 DNA: TGTGCCTGGAGGGGATTTTTGGAGACCCAGTACTTC. It yields the protein CAWRGFLETQYF.

This chain links TRBV6-1 with TRBJ1-2; TRBD1 matches 7 bases. V trimming: 6 bases; J trimming: 8 bases; junction bases outside the gene matches: 6. Per the germline V gene, CDR1 is MNHNS and CDR2 is SASEGT. The CDR3 is 12 amino acids. As DNA, the CDR3 is TGTGCCAGCAGGACAGGGCTTCACGGCTACACCTTC. Its protein product is CASRTGLHGYTF.